These T cell receptor beta chains were read from a single sample in a study of shared clonotypes between healthy human individuals. Measured with immunoSEQ multiplex PCR; TCRdb has only the in-frame clones, and not every one. This sample has about 2.1 million clones; 93% occur once, and the top ten carry approximately 1.6%. The sample taken for sequencing was naive CD8+ T cells from PBMCs. These receptors were taken from a man between 18 and 35 years old in good health. Some clones in this sample may be carry-over from other donors' samples. The CDR3 runs from the conserved cysteine through the conserved F or W. The order of the fields is clone size, V gene, J gene, D gene, CDR3 DNA, CDR3 protein. D genes are given only for firm matches. Rows may omit the clone size; those that give it use once, few, many or a size class.

>NA|TRBV27|TRBJ1-2|NA
TGTGCCAGCAGTTTAGGGGTCTACCCAATCTATGGCTACACCTTC
CASSLGVYPIYGYTF
>NA|TRBV28|TRBJ2-1|NA
TGTGCCAGCAGTTTTGGTGGGCATCTCGGGAATGAGCAGTTCTTC
CASSFGGHLGNEQFF
>NA|TRBV7-9|TRBJ2-1|TRBD2
TGTGCCAGCAGCTTAGGTGGTAGCGGGAGGGCCCCGGGCTACAATGAGCAGTTCTTC
CASSLGGSGRAPGYNEQFF
>NA|TRBV6-1|TRBJ1-6|NA
TGTGCCAGCAGTGATGGGGTATACAATTCACCCCTCCACTTT
CASSDGVYNSPLHF
>once|TRBV7-9|TRBJ1-1|NA
TGTGCCAGCAGCCTAGCCGAAGCAGAAGCTTTCTTT
CASSLAEAEAFF
>NA|TRBV6-1|TRBJ1-1|NA
TGTGCCAGCAGTGTATTCCGAGGCAGCGCGACTGAAGCTTTCTTT
CASSVFRGSATEAFF
>NA|TRBV9|TRBJ2-6|NA
TGTGCCAGCAGCCAAACAGGTTCCCCCTCTGGGGCCAACGTCCTGACTTTC
CASSQTGSPSGANVLTF
>once|TRBV2|TRBJ2-7|TRBD2
TGTGCCAGCATTGGGACTTCTAGCGGGAGAGCCTACGAGCAGTACTTC
CASIGTSSGRAYEQYF
>NA|TRBV18|TRBJ2-1|TRBD2
TGTGCCAGCTCACCCAACCCCAGCGGGAGGCCTCAGCAGTTCTTC
CASSPNPSGRPQQFF
>NA|TRBV28|TRBJ2-5|TRBD2
TGTGCCAGCAGTTCACCCGGACTAGCGGGTCCCCAAGAGACCCAGTACTTC
CASSSPGLAGPQETQYF
>NA|TRBV7-3|TRBJ1-2|TRBD1
TGTGCCAGCAGCTCCACTCCGGGACAGGGGCGAGGCTACACCTTC
CASSSTPGQGRGYTF
>NA|TRBV27|TRBJ2-7|NA
TGTGCCAGCAGATTACAGGGTCCTTACAGCGAGCAGTACTTC
CASRLQGPYSEQYF
>NA|TRBV28|TRBJ2-1|TRBD1
TGTGCCAGCAGTCTTACAGGGGGGCGATACGAGCAGTTCTTC
CASSLTGGRYEQFF
>NA|TRBV19|TRBJ1-5|TRBD1
TGTGCCAGTAGTACCGGTCAGGGGGCGCTAAGTCAGCCCCAGCATTTT
CASSTGQGALSQPQHF
>NA|TRBV7-9|TRBJ2-7|TRBD2
TGTGCCAGCAGCAAGACTAGCGGGAGGGCCCGGGCGGCCTACGAGCAGTACTTC
CASSKTSGRARAAYEQYF
>NA|TRBV5-1|TRBJ2-2|NA
TGCGCCAGCAGCTTGGGTTGGGGCGCGCAGGGCACCGGGGAGCTGTTTTTT
CASSLGWGAQGTGELFF
>NA|TRBV27|TRBJ1-4|NA
TGTGCCAGCAGTTTAATAGGGGGACGACTGTTTTTT
CASSLIGGRLFF
>NA|TRBV7-9|TRBJ2-3|NA
TGTGCCAGCAGCAACATGGGCACAGATACGCAGTATTTT
CASSNMGTDTQYF
>NA|TRBV18|TRBJ2-1|NA
TGTGCCAGCTCACCACCGAAACAGACATGGAATGAGCAGTTCTTC
CASSPPKQTWNEQFF
>once|TRBV27|TRBJ2-2|NA
TGTGCCAGCAGTCCCGAGGACAGACTGAACACCGGGGAGCTGTTTTTT
CASSPEDRLNTGELFF
>few|TRBV10-3|TRBJ1-5|NA
TGTGCCATCAGCACGACGGGGGACAGCAATCAGCCCCAGCATTTT
CAISTTGDSNQPQHF
>NA|TRBV14|TRBJ2-7|NA
TGTGCCAGCAGCCCCCTGGGGGCAACCTCCTACGAGCAGTACTTC
CASSPLGATSYEQYF
>NA|TRBV2|TRBJ2-7|NA
TGTGCCAGAGGCAGGGCCAACTCCTACGAGCAGTACTTC
CARGRANSYEQYF
>NA|TRBV7-9|TRBJ2-7|TRBD2
TGTGCCAGCAGCCCCACTGCAAGGGCGGGAGACTGGTACGAGCAGTACTTC
CASSPTARAGDWYEQYF
>NA|TRBV19|TRBJ2-1|NA
TGTGCCAGTAGCACCTTCGATGACAGATTTTCCTACAATGAGCAGTTCTTC
CASSTFDDRFSYNEQFF
>NA|TRBV27|TRBJ2-7|NA
TGTGCCAGCAGCCCCGCAGGTAGTACAACCTACGAGCAGTACTTC
CASSPAGSTTYEQYF
>NA|TRBV11-2|TRBJ2-4|NA
TGTGCCAGCAGCTTAGGTCCCAAAAACATTCAGTACTTC
CASSLGPKNIQYF
>NA|TRBV6-4|TRBJ2-7|NA
TGTGCCAGCAGTGAAACTTTCCGGAACGATTTCTACGAGCAGTACTTC
CASSETFRNDFYEQYF
>once|TRBV7-3|TRBJ2-1|TRBD2
TGTGCCAGCAGCGCCCGACTAGCGGTTTTGAATGAGCAGTTCTTC
CASSARLAVLNEQFF
>NA|TRBV19|TRBJ2-1|TRBD2
TGTGCCAGTAGTATATTGCGGGAGCAGTATGAGCAGTTCTTC
CASSILREQYEQFF
>NA|TRBV7-8|TRBJ2-2|NA
TGTGCCAGCCGCACTTTTTCAAACACCGGGGAGCTGTTTTTT
CASRTFSNTGELFF
>NA|TRBV7-9|TRBJ1-2|NA
TGTGCCAGCAGCTTAGGTGGCGACTATGGCTACACCTTC
CASSLGGDYGYTF
>NA|TRBV13|TRBJ2-7|NA
TGTGCCAGCAGCTTAGCAGGACCGGGGGACGAGCAGTACTTC
CASSLAGPGDEQYF
>NA|TRBV9|TRBJ2-7|NA
TGTGCCAGCAGCCCCCGGGACCGAATCTACGAGCAGTACTTC
CASSPRDRIYEQYF
>NA|TRBV29-1|TRBJ2-2|NA
TGCAGCGTTGTTATCGCGAACACCGGGGAGCTGTTTTTT
CSVVIANTGELFF
>NA|TRBV11-2|TRBJ2-1|NA
TGTGCCAGCAGCTCCCAGTCTAGCTCCTACAATGAGCAGTTCTTC
CASSSQSSSYNEQFF
>NA|TRBV29-1|TRBJ2-5|NA
TGCAGCGTTGAAGTGGGACGGCAATATACCCAGTACTTC
CSVEVGRQYTQYF
>once|TRBV5-6|TRBJ2-5|NA
TGTGCCAGCAGCTCGGGGACTCGAGGAATGGAGACCCAGTACTTC
CASSSGTRGMETQYF
>NA|TRBV4-1|TRBJ1-2|NA
TGCGCCAGCAGCCAAGACACGTTTCTCACGGGGATTTCAAACTATGGCTACACCTTC
CASSQDTFLTGISNYGYTF
>NA|TRBV5-6|TRBJ2-7|NA
TGTGCCAGCAGCCCCGGACAGCCCCCCTACGAGCAGTACTTC
CASSPGQPPYEQYF
>NA|TRBV7-2|TRBJ2-7|NA
TGTGCCAGCAGCCCTCGGGCAGACGAGCAGTACTTC
CASSPRADEQYF
>NA|TRBV6-5|TRBJ1-2|NA
TGTGCCAGCAGTTACTCGGCCGTCTATGGCTACACCTTC
CASSYSAVYGYTF
>NA|TRBV28|TRBJ2-1|NA
TGTGCCAGCAGTTTGCTAGGAAACAATGAGCAGTTCTTC
CASSLLGNNEQFF
>NA|TRBV6-5|TRBJ2-7|NA
TGTGCCAGCAGTTACTCCACCGGGAACAGATACTACGAGCAGTACTTC
CASSYSTGNRYYEQYF
>once|TRBV7-9|TRBJ1-3|NA
TGTGCCAGCAGCTTAGAGGAGGAGCTTAGGGGAAACACCATATATTTT
CASSLEEELRGNTIYF
>NA|TRBV7-9|TRBJ1-3|NA
TGTGCCAGCAGCTCCTGGGCCGGGACTGCGGGGCAGGGAAACACCATATATTTT
CASSSWAGTAGQGNTIYF
>NA|TRBV4-1|TRBJ2-7|TRBD1
TGCGCCACCTCACCGGGGGGACAGGGGATCCACGAGCAGTACTTC
CATSPGGQGIHEQYF
>NA|TRBV7-6|TRBJ2-3|TRBD2
TGTGCCAGCAGCTTGGGACCCCCAAGGAGTAGCGGGAGGGGTATAACAGATACGCAGTATTTT
CASSLGPPRSSGRGITDTQYF
>NA|TRBV30|TRBJ2-7|NA
TGTGCCTGGAGTCCAGGGTACGAGCAGTACTTC
CAWSPGYEQYF
>NA|TRBV27|TRBJ2-7|NA
TGTGCCAGCAGTGATCAGGGGTTAACCCACGAGCAGTACTTC
CASSDQGLTHEQYF
>NA|TRBV7-9|TRBJ2-1|NA
TGTGCCAGCAGCTGGCGCAATGAGCAGTTCTTC
CASSWRNEQFF
>NA|TRBV5-1|TRBJ1-1|TRBD1
TGCGCCAGCAGGACAGGGGGGAACACTGAAGCTTTCTTT
CASRTGGNTEAFF
>NA|TRBV7-9|TRBJ1-2|TRBD1
TGTGCCAGCAGCGGGCCCGTGACAGGGGATTATTTCGCTGGCTACACCTTC
CASSGPVTGDYFAGYTF
>few|TRBV7-2|TRBJ1-1|NA
TGTGCCGGCAGTAAGAGGACGGAAGCTTTCTTT
CAGSKRTEAFF
>NA|TRBV4-1|TRBJ2-1|TRBD2
TGCGCCAGCAGCAGGACTTTGGCGGGAGGGCCCCACAATGAGCAGTTCTTC
CASSRTLAGGPHNEQFF
>NA|TRBV13|TRBJ1-2|NA
TGTGCCAGCAGCTTAGGGGCTTACCGGGGACAAAGGGTGGCTTCTAACTATGGCTACACCTTC
CASSLGAYRGQRVASNYGYTF
>NA|TRBV5-1|TRBJ2-1|TRBD2
TGCGCCAGCAGCCCTAGCGGGAGGGCCCTTCCCACCAATGAGCAGTTCTTC
CASSPSGRALPTNEQFF
>NA|TRBV4-2|TRBJ2-7|NA
TGTGCCAGCAGCCAAGAGGGCACCAGCGCGGGTACCTACGAGCAGTACTTC
CASSQEGTSAGTYEQYF